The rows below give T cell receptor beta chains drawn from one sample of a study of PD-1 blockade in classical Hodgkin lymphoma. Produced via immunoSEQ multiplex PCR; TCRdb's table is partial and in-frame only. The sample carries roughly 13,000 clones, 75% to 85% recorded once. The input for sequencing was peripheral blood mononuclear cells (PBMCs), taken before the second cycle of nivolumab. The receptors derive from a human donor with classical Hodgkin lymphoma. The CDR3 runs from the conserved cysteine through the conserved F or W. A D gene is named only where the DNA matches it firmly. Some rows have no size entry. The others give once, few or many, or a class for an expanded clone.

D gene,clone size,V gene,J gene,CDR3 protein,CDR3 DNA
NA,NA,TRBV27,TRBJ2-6,CASRRPGAGANVLTF,TGTGCCAGCAGACGTCCAGGGGCTGGGGCCAACGTCCTGACTTTC
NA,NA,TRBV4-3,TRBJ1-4,CASSHYRAVNEKLFF,TGCGCCAGCAGCCACTACAGGGCCGTCAATGAAAAACTGTTTTTT
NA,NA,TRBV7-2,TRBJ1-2,CASSRDRSGGSGYTF,TGTGCCAGCAGCCGCGATCGCTCCGGAGGGAGTGGCTACACCTTC
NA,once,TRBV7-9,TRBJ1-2,CASTPEVWGYGYTF,TGTGCCAGCACCCCAGAGGTTTGGGGCTATGGCTACACCTTC
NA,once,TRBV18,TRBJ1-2,CASSLNRDVGYTF,TGTGCCAGCTCACTGAATCGCGACGTTGGCTACACCTTC
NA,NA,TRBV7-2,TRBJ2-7,CASSEQAAYEQYF,TGTGCCAGCAGCGAGCAGGCTGCCTACGAGCAGTACTTC
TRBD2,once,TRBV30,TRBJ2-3,CAWTFRPGLGTDTQYF,TGTGCCTGGACTTTCCGACCGGGACTAGGCACAGATACGCAGTATTTT
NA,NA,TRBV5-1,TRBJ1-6,CASSLGGTYNSPLHF,TGCGCCAGCAGCTTGGGAGGCACCTATAATTCACCCCTCCACTTT
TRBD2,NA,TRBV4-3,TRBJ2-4,CASSQGPGLAAKNIQYF,TGCGCCAGCAGCCAAGGACCGGGACTAGCGGCCAAAAACATTCAGTACTTC
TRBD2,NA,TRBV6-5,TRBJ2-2,CASSYLAVNTGELFF,TGTGCCAGCAGTTACCTAGCGGTGAACACCGGGGAGCTGTTTTTT
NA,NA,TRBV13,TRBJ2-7,CASSHSTGAYEQYF,TGTGCCAGCAGCCATTCGACAGGCGCCTACGAGCAGTACTTC
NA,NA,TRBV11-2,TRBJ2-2,CASSLGQLNTGELFF,TGTGCCAGCAGCTTAGGACAGCTGAACACCGGGGAGCTGTTTTTT
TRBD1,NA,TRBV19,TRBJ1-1,CASSDRENTEAFF,TGTGCCAGTAGCGACAGGGAAAACACTGAAGCTTTCTTT
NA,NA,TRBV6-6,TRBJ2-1,CASTVTGEHNEQFF,TGTGCCAGCACCGTTACGGGGGAGCACAATGAGCAGTTCTTC
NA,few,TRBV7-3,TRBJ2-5,CASSLYGETQYF,TGTGCCAGCAGCTTATATGGGGAGACCCAGTACTTC
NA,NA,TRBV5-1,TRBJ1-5,CASSITIRADYIGTNQPRGQPQHF,TGCGCCAGCAGCATAACCATTCGGGCGGACTACATAGGGACAAATCAGCCCCGGGGCCAGCCCCAGCATTTT
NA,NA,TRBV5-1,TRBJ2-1,CASSLSRGNGEQFF,TGCGCCAGCAGCTTGAGCAGAGGTAACGGTGAGCAGTTCTTC
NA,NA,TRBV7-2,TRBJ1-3,CASSLVGGKENTIYF,TGTGCCAGCAGCTTAGTGGGAGGGAAGGAAAACACCATATATTTT
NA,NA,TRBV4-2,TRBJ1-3,CASSPRGWGSGNTIYF,TGTGCCAGCAGCCCGCGGGGTTGGGGCTCTGGAAACACCATATATTTT
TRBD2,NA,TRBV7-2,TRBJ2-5,CASSPRLAAETQYF,TGTGCCAGCAGCCCCCGACTAGCGGCGGAGACCCAGTACTTC
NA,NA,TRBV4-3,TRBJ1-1,CASSLNPVEGEAFF,TGCGCCAGCAGCCTGAATCCCGTTGAGGGCGAAGCTTTCTTT
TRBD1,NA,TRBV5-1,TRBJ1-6,CASSPGQGGWSPLHF,TGCGCCAGCAGCCCTGGACAGGGCGGTTGGTCACCCCTCCACTTT
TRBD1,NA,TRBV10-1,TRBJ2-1,CASSGGQGSYNEQFF,TGCGCCAGCAGTGGGGGACAGGGGTCCTACAATGAGCAGTTCTTC
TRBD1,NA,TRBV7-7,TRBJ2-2,CASSPQTGVTGELFF,TGTGCTAGCAGCCCTCAGACAGGGGTCACCGGGGAGCTGTTTTTT
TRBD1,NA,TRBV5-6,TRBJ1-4,CASSQGARLVGAEKLFF,TGTGCCAGCAGCCAGGGGGCGCGTTTAGTGGGGGCTGAAAAACTGTTTTTT
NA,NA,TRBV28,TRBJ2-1,CASSFYNEQFF,TGTGCCAGCAGTTTTTACAATGAGCAGTTCTTC
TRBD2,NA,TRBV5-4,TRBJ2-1,CASSLETGGSYNEQFF,TGTGCCAGCAGCTTGGAGACGGGGGGTTCCTACAATGAGCAGTTCTTC
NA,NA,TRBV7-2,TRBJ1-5,CASSLEGGDQPQHF,TGTGCCAGCAGCTTAGAGGGGGGAGACCAGCCCCAGCATTTT
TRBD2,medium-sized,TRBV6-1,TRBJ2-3,CASSGPGLASDTQYF,TGTGCCAGCAGCGGACCCGGACTAGCGTCAGATACGCAGTATTTT
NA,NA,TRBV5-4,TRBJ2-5,CASSLAGTETQYF,TGTGCCAGCAGCTTGGCCGGGACAGAGACCCAGTACTTC
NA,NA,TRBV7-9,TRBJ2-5,CASSPGRETQYF,TGTGCCAGCAGCCCGGGTCGGGAGACCCAGTACTTC
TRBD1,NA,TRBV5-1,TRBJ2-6,CASSRTGLPTGANVLTF,TGCGCCAGCAGCAGGACAGGGCTCCCAACTGGGGCCAACGTCCTGACTTTC
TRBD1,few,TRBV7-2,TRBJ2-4,CASSLARTGAKNIQYF,TGTGCCAGCAGCTTAGCCCGGACAGGGGCCAAAAACATTCAGTACTTC
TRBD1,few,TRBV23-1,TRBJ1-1,CASSQWKGALSDTEAFF,TGCGCCAGCAGTCAATGGAAGGGGGCTTTGAGTGACACTGAAGCTTTCTTT
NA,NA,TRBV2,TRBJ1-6,CASTSEGWFLGSPLHF,TGTGCCAGCACCTCGGAGGGGTGGTTTTTAGGTTCACCCCTCCACTTT
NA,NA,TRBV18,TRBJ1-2,CASSPLDTYGYTF,TGTGCCAGCTCACCCCTTGACACCTATGGCTACACCTTC
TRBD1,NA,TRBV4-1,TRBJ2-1,CASSQDPSDRANEQFF,TGCGCCAGCAGCCAAGATCCCTCGGACAGGGCGAATGAGCAGTTCTTC
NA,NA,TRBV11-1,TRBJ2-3,CASSLAPRQGTDTQYF,TGTGCCAGCAGCTTAGCCCCCAGACAGGGCACAGATACGCAGTATTTT
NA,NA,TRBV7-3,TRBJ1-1,CASSRGGNTEAFF,TGTGCCAGCAGCCGGGGCGGGAACACTGAAGCTTTCTTT
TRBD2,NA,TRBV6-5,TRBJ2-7,CASSTGGPGLYEQYF,TGTGCCAGCAGTACGGGGGGGCCCGGACTTTACGAGCAGTACTTC
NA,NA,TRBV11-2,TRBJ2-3,CASSFARTTDTQYF,TGTGCCAGCAGCTTTGCCAGAACAACAGATACGCAGTATTTT